A selection of T cell receptor beta chains follows, all from one sample in a study of cytomegalovirus exposure and HLA in healthy donors. Using immunoSEQ multiplex PCR, the repertoire was profiled, and TCRdb retains in-frame clones only, with some absent. This sample has around 180,000 clones, with under 80% found just once. Sequencing was done on a sample of PBMCs. The origin of the receptors is a woman in her 50s in good health and CMV-seropositive. CDR3s include the opening cysteine and the closing phenylalanine or tryptophan. The D gene is left open where the match is weak. Clone size is stated in some rows and not others, as once, few, many or a class when expanded.

D gene,J gene,V gene,clone size,CDR3 protein,CDR3 DNA
-,TRBJ1-1,TRBV5-1,-,CASSFLVGGSTEAFF,TGCGCCAGCAGCTTCCTAGTAGGGGGTAGCACTGAAGCTTTCTTT
-,TRBJ1-4,TRBV5-1,-,CASSYGATNEKLFF,TGCGCCAGCAGCTATGGGGCTACTAATGAAAAACTGTTTTTT
TRBD1,TRBJ2-7,TRBV6-1,-,CASSDRGQGSYEQYF,TGTGCCAGCAGTGACAGGGGACAGGGATCCTACGAGCAGTACTTC
-,TRBJ2-1,TRBV30,-,CAWSLSGSYNEQFF,TGTGCCTGGAGCCTGTCCGGTTCCTACAATGAGCAGTTCTTC
-,TRBJ1-2,TRBV7-9,-,CASSLALNDSRKAYTF,TGTGCCAGCAGCTTAGCGCTAAACGACAGCCGAAAAGCCTACACCTTC
TRBD1,TRBJ1-1,TRBV28,-,CASGQGRMNTEAFF,TGTGCCAGCGGACAGGGCCGCATGAACACTGAAGCTTTCTTT
-,TRBJ1-1,TRBV7-9,once,CSSSLGRGMNTEAFF,TGTTCCAGCAGCTTAGGCCGGGGAATGAACACTGAAGCTTTCTTT
TRBD1,TRBJ2-7,TRBV7-6,-,CASSGDSLYEQYF,TGTGCCAGCAGCGGGGACAGCCTTTACGAGCAGTACTTC
TRBD2,TRBJ2-3,TRBV5-4,-,CASSQRGWADTQYF,TGTGCCAGCAGCCAGCGGGGGTGGGCAGATACGCAGTATTTT
-,TRBJ1-6,TRBV30,-,CAWSQGPPNSPLHF,TGTGCCTGGAGTCAGGGTCCCCCGAATTCACCCCTCCACTTT
-,TRBJ2-3,TRBV5-8,-,CASSVDTDTQYF,TGTGCCAGCAGCGTAGACACAGATACGCAGTATTTT
-,TRBJ1-6,TRBV6-1,-,CASSDTNSGTISGNSPLHF,TGTGCCAGCAGTGACACCAACTCCGGGACAATCTCAGGGAATTCACCCCTCCACTTT
TRBD2,TRBJ2-7,TRBV7-8,-,CASSLSSGGAHSYEQYF,TGTGCCAGCAGCCTCTCTAGCGGGGGGGCCCACTCGTACGAGCAGTACTTC
TRBD1,TRBJ2-6,TRBV19,-,CASSIGTGDFAGANVLTF,TGTGCCAGTAGTATAGGGACAGGGGACTTTGCTGGGGCCAACGTCCTGACTTTC
-,TRBJ2-1,TRBV30,-,CAWSAGRVVYNEQFF,TGTGCCTGGAGTGCGGGCAGGGTGGTCTACAATGAGCAGTTCTTC
-,TRBJ1-5,TRBV6-1,-,CASSELVHSNQPQHF,TGTGCCAGCAGTGAATTGGTACATAGCAATCAGCCCCAGCATTTT
TRBD2,TRBJ2-1,TRBV6-1,-,CASKAGGRYNEQFF,TGTGCCAGCAAAGCGGGGGGGAGGTATAATGAGCAGTTCTTC
-,TRBJ1-2,TRBV9,-,CASSPGAKQGDGYTF,TGTGCCAGCAGCCCCGGAGCGAAACAGGGTGATGGCTACACCTTC
TRBD1,TRBJ1-1,TRBV6-5,-,CASSYSDRATEAFF,TGTGCCAGCAGTTACTCGGACAGGGCTACTGAAGCTTTCTTT
TRBD2,TRBJ2-7,TRBV5-1,-,CATSYSGETYEQYF,TGCGCCACTTCCTATAGCGGGGAGACCTACGAGCAGTACTTC
TRBD1,TRBJ2-1,TRBV9,once,CASSVETGGWNEQFF,TGTGCCAGCAGCGTAGAAACAGGGGGCTGGAATGAGCAGTTCTTC
TRBD2,TRBJ2-3,TRBV7-3,-,CASSHQGRLAGRTDTQYF,TGTGCCAGCAGCCACCAGGGACGACTAGCGGGTAGAACAGATACGCAGTATTTT
TRBD1,TRBJ1-6,TRBV7-9,-,CASSLGDRGYAPLHF,TGTGCCAGCAGCTTAGGGGACAGGGGGTATGCACCCCTCCACTTT
-,TRBJ1-2,TRBV5-4,-,CASSPYGAGGYTF,TGTGCCAGCAGCCCGTACGGGGCGGGGGGCTACACCTTC
-,TRBJ2-7,TRBV7-2,-,CASSLEGGREQYF,TGTGCCAGCAGCTTAGAGGGGGGGCGCGAGCAGTACTTC
TRBD1,TRBJ2-3,TRBV6-5,-,CASSGRQGWTDTQYF,TGTGCCAGCAGTGGACGACAGGGGTGGACAGATACGCAGTATTTT
-,TRBJ1-4,TRBV2,-,CASSRPVGQKLFF,TGTGCCAGCAGTCGGCCAGTCGGACAGAAACTGTTTTTT
TRBD1,TRBJ1-5,TRBV9,-,CASSGTGVNQPQHF,TGTGCCAGCAGCGGCACAGGGGTCAACCAGCCCCAGCATTTT
TRBD2,TRBJ2-7,TRBV6-5,-,CASSYSTSGGYEQYF,TGTGCCAGCAGTTACTCGACTAGCGGGGGGTACGAGCAGTACTTC
-,TRBJ1-1,TRBV5-1,-,CASSLGAGANTEAFF,TGCGCCAGCAGCTTGGGGGCAGGGGCGAACACTGAAGCTTTCTTT
-,TRBJ2-7,TRBV6-1,-,CASGGSSYEQYF,TGTGCCAGCGGAGGGAGCTCCTACGAGCAGTACTTC
-,TRBJ1-6,TRBV7-5,-,CARSLATRRGGVPYNSPLHF,TGTGCCAGAAGCTTAGCGACCCGGAGGGGGGGGGTCCCGTATAATTCACCCCTCCACTTT
TRBD2,TRBJ2-3,TRBV7-9,-,CASSLVLAGGAHTQYF,TGTGCCAGCAGCTTAGTTCTAGCGGGGGGCGCCCATACGCAGTATTTT
TRBD2,TRBJ2-1,TRBV9,-,CASSVSGGPDEQFF,TGTGCCAGCAGCGTTTCGGGGGGGCCTGATGAGCAGTTCTTC
TRBD1,TRBJ2-7,TRBV27,-,CASSRDSPPYEQYF,TGTGCCAGCAGTCGGGACAGTCCTCCCTACGAGCAGTACTTC
-,TRBJ1-5,TRBV6-1,few,CASSSQTGSGQPQHF,TGTGCCAGCAGTTCCCAGACAGGTTCCGGGCAGCCCCAGCATTTT
-,TRBJ1-2,TRBV5-5,once,CASSLGRGYGYTF,TGTGCCAGCAGCTTGGGCAGGGGCTATGGCTACACCTTC
TRBD1,TRBJ1-3,TRBV30,-,CAWSAGDRGFTNTIYF,TGTGCCTGGAGTGCGGGGGACAGGGGGTTTACAAACACCATATATTTT
-,TRBJ2-7,TRBV9,-,CASSPRPGGQTSYEQYF,TGTGCCAGCAGCCCGAGGCCTGGTGGACAGACCTCCTACGAGCAGTACTTC
TRBD1,TRBJ2-7,TRBV2,-,CASRLDRASYEQYF,TGTGCCAGCAGACTCGACAGGGCATCGTACGAGCAGTACTTC
TRBD2,TRBJ2-1,TRBV5-6,-,CASSLKAGGQYEQFF,TGTGCCAGCAGCTTGAAGGCGGGGGGGCAGTATGAGCAGTTCTTC
-,TRBJ2-1,TRBV6-1,-,CASSVERSSYNEQFF,TGTGCCAGCAGTGTCGAGCGAAGCTCCTACAATGAGCAGTTCTTC
-,TRBJ1-1,TRBV6-4,-,CASSSGLNTEAFF,TGTGCCAGCAGTTCTGGGCTGAACACTGAAGCTTTCTTT
-,TRBJ2-7,TRBV6-1,-,CASSEGGRLFSYEQYF,TGTGCCAGCAGTGAAGGTGGCAGATTATTCTCCTACGAGCAGTACTTC
-,TRBJ2-1,TRBV19,-,CASSIIRVRGNEQFF,TGTGCCAGTAGTATTATTAGGGTCCGGGGCAATGAGCAGTTCTTC
-,TRBJ2-2,TRBV10-3,-,CAISESPSPRRDPNTGELFF,TGTGCCATCAGTGAGTCGCCTTCCCCTCGGAGGGACCCGAACACCGGGGAGCTGTTTTTT
TRBD1,TRBJ1-4,TRBV13,-,CASSPRTGLEKLFF,TGTGCCAGCAGCCCGAGGACAGGCCTAGAAAAACTGTTTTTT
-,TRBJ2-7,TRBV11-2,-,CASSFTPRAYEQYF,TGTGCCAGCAGCTTTACCCCCCGAGCCTACGAGCAGTACTTC
-,TRBJ2-3,TRBV5-6,few,CASSSRRGDTQYF,TGTGCCAGCAGCTCCCGCCGGGGAGATACGCAGTATTTT
TRBD2,TRBJ2-3,TRBV30,-,CAWSVSGGFRADTQYF,TGTGCCTGGAGTGTATCGGGGGGTTTTCGCGCAGATACGCAGTATTTT
-,TRBJ1-2,TRBV6-5,-,CASSRGQNYGYTF,TGTGCCAGCAGTAGAGGACAGAACTATGGCTACACCTTC
-,TRBJ2-3,TRBV5-1,few,CASSLVGSGTTDTQYF,TGCGCCAGCAGCTTGGTTGGTAGCGGAACCACAGATACGCAGTATTTT
TRBD1,TRBJ2-3,TRBV5-4,few,CASSLDRGFTDTQYF,TGTGCCAGCAGCCTGGACAGGGGTTTTACAGATACGCAGTATTTT
-,TRBJ2-7,TRBV15,-,CATSRASGQGLSYEQYF,TGTGCCACCAGCAGAGCCTCAGGACAGGGACTATCCTACGAGCAGTACTTC
TRBD1,TRBJ1-6,TRBV2,few,CASTRDRVNSPLHF,TGTGCCAGCACCCGGGACAGGGTGAATTCACCCCTCCACTTT
-,TRBJ1-5,TRBV10-3,-,CAISEGDQPQHF,TGTGCCATCAGTGAGGGAGATCAGCCCCAGCATTTT
TRBD2,TRBJ2-1,TRBV7-9,few,CASPSLAGGPTYNEQFF,TGTGCCAGCCCCAGCCTAGCGGGGGGTCCGACCTACAATGAGCAGTTCTTC
-,TRBJ1-5,TRBV7-8,-,CASLPGVSRGNQPQHF,TGTGCCAGCCTGCCAGGGGTCAGTAGGGGCAATCAGCCCCAGCATTTT